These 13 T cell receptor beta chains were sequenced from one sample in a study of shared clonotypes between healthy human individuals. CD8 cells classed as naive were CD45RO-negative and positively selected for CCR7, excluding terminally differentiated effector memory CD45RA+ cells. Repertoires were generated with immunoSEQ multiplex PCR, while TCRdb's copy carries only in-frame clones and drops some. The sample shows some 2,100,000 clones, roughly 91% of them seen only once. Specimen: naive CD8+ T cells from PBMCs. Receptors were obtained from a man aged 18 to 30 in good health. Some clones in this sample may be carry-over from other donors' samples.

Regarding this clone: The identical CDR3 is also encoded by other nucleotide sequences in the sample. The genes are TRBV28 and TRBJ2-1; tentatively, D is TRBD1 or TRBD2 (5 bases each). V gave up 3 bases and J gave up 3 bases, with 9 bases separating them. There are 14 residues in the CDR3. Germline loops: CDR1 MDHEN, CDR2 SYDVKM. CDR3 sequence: CASSLGVSYNEQFF. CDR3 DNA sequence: TGTGCCAGCAGTTTGGGGGTAAGCTACAATGAGCAGTTCTTC.

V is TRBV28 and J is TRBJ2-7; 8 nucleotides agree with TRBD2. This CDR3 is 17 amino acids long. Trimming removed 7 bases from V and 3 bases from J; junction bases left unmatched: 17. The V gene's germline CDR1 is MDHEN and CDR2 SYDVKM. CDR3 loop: CASTYPTGGVSHYEQYF. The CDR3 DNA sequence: TGTGCCAGCACCTATCCGACCGGGGGGGTAAGCCACTACGAGCAGTACTTC.

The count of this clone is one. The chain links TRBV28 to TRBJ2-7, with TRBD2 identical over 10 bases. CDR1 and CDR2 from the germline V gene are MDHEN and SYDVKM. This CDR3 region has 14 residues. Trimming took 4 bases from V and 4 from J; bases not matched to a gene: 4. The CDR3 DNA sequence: TGTGCCAGCAGTTACGGGACTAGCGTGTACGAGCAGTACTTC. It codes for CASSYGTSVYEQYF.

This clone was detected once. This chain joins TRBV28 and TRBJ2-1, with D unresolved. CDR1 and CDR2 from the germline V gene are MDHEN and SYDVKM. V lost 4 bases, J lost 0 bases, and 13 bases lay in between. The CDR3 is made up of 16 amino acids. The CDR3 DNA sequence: TGTGCCAGCAGTTCCCGACTGGAGAGCTCCTACAATGAGCAGTTCTTC. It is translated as CASSSRLESSYNEQFF.

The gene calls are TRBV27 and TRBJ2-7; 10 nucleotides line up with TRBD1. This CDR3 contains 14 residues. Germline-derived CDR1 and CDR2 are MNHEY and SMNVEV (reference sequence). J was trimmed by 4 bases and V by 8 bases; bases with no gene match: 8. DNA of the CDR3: TGTGCCAGCGCCGACAGGGGGCGGGAGTACGAGCAGTACTTC. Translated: CASADRGREYEQYF.

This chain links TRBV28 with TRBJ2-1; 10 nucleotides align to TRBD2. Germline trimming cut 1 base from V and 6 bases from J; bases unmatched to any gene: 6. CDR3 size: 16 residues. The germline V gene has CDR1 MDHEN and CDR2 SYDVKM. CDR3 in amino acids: CASSLSLAGASNEQFF. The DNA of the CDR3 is TGTGCCAGCAGTTTATCCCTAGCGGGAGCGAGCAATGAGCAGTTCTTC.

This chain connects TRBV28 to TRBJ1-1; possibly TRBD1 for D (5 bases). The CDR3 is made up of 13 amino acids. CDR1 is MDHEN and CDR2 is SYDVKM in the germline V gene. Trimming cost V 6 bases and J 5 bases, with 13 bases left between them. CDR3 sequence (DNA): TGTGCCAGCAGCCCCCGGGGGGAGACTGAAGCTTTCTTT. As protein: CASSPRGETEAFF. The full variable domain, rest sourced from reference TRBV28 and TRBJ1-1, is DVKVTQSSRYLVKRTGEKVFLECVQDMDHENMFWYRQDPGLGLRLIYFSYDVKMKEKGDIPEGYSVSREKKERFSLILESASTNQTSMYLCASSPRGETEAFFGQGTRLTVV.

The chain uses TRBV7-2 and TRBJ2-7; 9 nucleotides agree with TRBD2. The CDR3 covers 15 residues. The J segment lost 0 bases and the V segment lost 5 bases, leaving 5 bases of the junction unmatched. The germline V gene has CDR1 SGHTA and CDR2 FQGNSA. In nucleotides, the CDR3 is TGTGCCAGCAGCGGTCTAGCGGGAAGCTCCTACGAGCAGTACTTC. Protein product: CASSGLAGSSYEQYF.

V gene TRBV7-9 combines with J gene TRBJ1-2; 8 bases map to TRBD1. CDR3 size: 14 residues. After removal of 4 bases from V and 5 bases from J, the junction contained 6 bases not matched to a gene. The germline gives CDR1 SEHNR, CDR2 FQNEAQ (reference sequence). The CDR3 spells CASSSLDRVYGYTF. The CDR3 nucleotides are TGTGCCAGCAGCTCCCTGGACAGGGTGTATGGCTACACCTTC.

The CDR3 here is CASSESYSNQPQHF. The CDR3 region has the DNA TGTGCCAGCAGTGAAAGCTATAGCAATCAGCCCCAGCATTTT. The V gene is TRBV2, the J gene TRBJ1-5; D unresolved. Germline loops: CDR1 SNHLY, CDR2 FYNNEI. Trimming pared 2 bases from V and 0 bases from J, leaving 5 bases between. The CDR3 covers 14 residues.

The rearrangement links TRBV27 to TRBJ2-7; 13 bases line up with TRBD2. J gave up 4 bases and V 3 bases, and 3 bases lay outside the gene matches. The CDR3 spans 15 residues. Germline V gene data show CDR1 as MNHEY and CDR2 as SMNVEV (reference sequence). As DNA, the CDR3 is TGTGCCAGCAGTTTTGAGACTAGCGGGAGGTACGAGCAGTACTTC. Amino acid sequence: CASSFETSGRYEQYF.

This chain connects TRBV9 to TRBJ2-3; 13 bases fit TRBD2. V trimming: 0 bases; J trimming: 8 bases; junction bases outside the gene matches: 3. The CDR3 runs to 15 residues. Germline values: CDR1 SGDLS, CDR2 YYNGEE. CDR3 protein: CASSVGTSGRGTQYF. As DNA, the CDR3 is TGTGCCAGCAGCGTAGGGACTAGCGGGAGAGGTACGCAGTATTTT.

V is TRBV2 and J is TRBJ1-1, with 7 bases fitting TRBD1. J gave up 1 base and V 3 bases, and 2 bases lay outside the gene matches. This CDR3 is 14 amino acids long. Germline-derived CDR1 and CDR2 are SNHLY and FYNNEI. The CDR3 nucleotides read TGTGCCAGCAGTGACGGACAGGAGAACACTGAAGCTTTCTTT. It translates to CASSDGQENTEAFF.